This TCR beta chain came from a study of blood T cell repertoires in COVID-19. Study context: There were acute and convalescent COVID-19 samples, and they came from the United States, Italy and Spain. T cells, B-cell-depleted T cells, or PBMCs supplied cDNA or gDNA.

The germline V gene encodes CDR1 MNHNY and CDR2 SVGAGI (reference sequence). V was clipped by 8 bases and J by 7 bases, with 12 bases between them. The CDR3 is 13 amino acids. In the original analysis: Amplification of reference gene primers provided the estimated nucleated cell counts. Assay: immunoSEQ multiplex PCR; the TCRdb copy retains only in-frame clones and omits some. Clone size and the V and J calls come from that table; the DNA yielded D and trimming. This sample has around 160,000 clones, with more than 75% found just once. The source of this sequence is a human donor with acute or convalescent COVID-19. The donor label of this sample is uncertain. Sequenced input: peripheral blood. The chain couples TRBV6-6 to TRBJ1-6, with D hard to call. CDR3 nucleotide sequence: TGTGCCAGCCTACCCCGGGTCAATTCACCCCTCCACTTT. Encoded protein: CASLPRVNSPLHF.